This is a list of T cell receptor beta chains from one sample in a study of OX40 agonist ivuxolimab in advanced cancers. The assay was immunoSEQ multiplex PCR, and TCRdb's table has in-frame clones only and misses some. The sample records about 39,000 clones, 81% being singletons. Sequences were derived from CD4+ or CD8+ T cells sorted from blood, sampled in a trial of the OX40 agonist ivuxolimab. The receptors stem from an adult with an advanced solid tumor such as melanoma, head and neck, liver or kidney cancer. The CDR3 runs from the conserved cysteine through the conserved F or W. Fields, in order: clone size, D gene, J gene, V gene, CDR3 DNA, CDR3 protein. A D gene is named only where the DNA matches it firmly. The listing skips clone size in some rows; elsewhere it reads once, few, many or a size class.

>once|.|TRBJ2-7|TRBV4-1
TGCGCCAGCAGCCCTGGAACTTACTACGAGCAGTACTTC
CASSPGTYYEQYF
>.|TRBD1|TRBJ1-2|TRBV4-1
TGCGCCAGCAGCCAAAGAAGTACACAGGGGGCTGGAGGCTACACCTTC
CASSQRSTQGAGGYTF
>.|.|TRBJ1-1|TRBV18
TGTGCCAGCTCAGTACCCAGATGGGCGCAAATGAACACTGAAGCTTTCTTT
CASSVPRWAQMNTEAFF
>once|TRBD1|TRBJ1-1|TRBV18
TGTGCCAGCTCACCGCAAGCCGGGACAGGGGTCACTGAAGCTTTCTTT
CASSPQAGTGVTEAFF
>once|TRBD2|TRBJ2-3|TRBV19
TGTGCCAGTAGTATACAGCGGGAGACGACAGATACGCAGTATTTT
CASSIQRETTDTQYF
>.|TRBD1|TRBJ1-1|TRBV13
TGTGCCAGCAGCGGACAGGCGGGCTACACTGAAGCTTTCTTT
CASSGQAGYTEAFF
>.|.|TRBJ1-1|TRBV29-1
TGCAGCGTCGATAGGCCCGGGGTGTTGACTGAAGCTTTCTTT
CSVDRPGVLTEAFF
>.|.|TRBJ1-1|TRBV29-1
TGCAGCGTTGAAGATCTTCGCAGCATGAACACTGAAGCTTTCTTT
CSVEDLRSMNTEAFF
>.|.|TRBJ2-3|TRBV5-1
TGCGCCAGCAGCAGCCGGGATCTCACAGATACGCAGTATTTT
CASSSRDLTDTQYF
>few|TRBD2|TRBJ2-1|TRBV7-9
TGTGCCAGCAGCTTAGAGAGGACTAGCAGTAATGAGCAGTTCTTC
CASSLERTSSNEQFF
>.|.|TRBJ1-2|TRBV18
TGTGCCAGCTCACCGAACCGAGGGGATGGCTACACCTTC
CASSPNRGDGYTF
>.|TRBD2|TRBJ2-5|TRBV15
TGTGCCACCAGCGGGGGACTAGCGGGAGGTGAAGAGCAGTACTTC
CATSGGLAGGEEQYF
>.|.|TRBJ2-7|TRBV10-3
TGTGCCATCAGTGACAGGGAGGACGAGCAGTACTTC
CAISDREDEQYF
>.|TRBD1|TRBJ1-2|TRBV5-8
TGTGCCAGCAGCTTGGGGGGACAGTACTATGGCTACACCTTC
CASSLGGQYYGYTF
>few|.|TRBJ1-1|TRBV29-1
TGCAGCGTTGGAGCGGTGGGGTGGAACACTGAAGCTTTCTTT
CSVGAVGWNTEAFF
>.|TRBD2|TRBJ2-5|TRBV11-3
TGTGCCAGCAGCTTAGGCGGCGGGAGGTACCAAGAGACCCAGTACTTC
CASSLGGGRYQETQYF
>.|TRBD2|TRBJ2-7|TRBV2
TGTGCCAGCAGCGCCGGGACTAGCGGATACGAGCAGTACTTC
CASSAGTSGYEQYF
>.|.|TRBJ1-2|TRBV11-2
TGTGCCAGCAGCCACGAGGGGGGGGCCCCCTATGGCTACACCTTC
CASSHEGGAPYGYTF
>few|TRBD2|TRBJ2-3|TRBV10-3
TGTGCCATCAGTGCTGGCAGGGAGGGCGGAGATACGCAGTATTTT
CAISAGREGGDTQYF
>once|TRBD2|TRBJ2-5|TRBV5-8
TGTGCCAGCAGCCAGGGACTAGCGCAAGAGACCCAGTACTTC
CASSQGLAQETQYF
>.|TRBD2|TRBJ2-5|TRBV11-3
TGTGCCAGCAGCTTAGTAGCGCGGGGGGGACCAGAGACCCAGTACTTC
CASSLVARGGPETQYF
>few|.|TRBJ1-3|TRBV5-5
TGTGCCAGCAGCCCCCCTGACACGGCCTCTGGAAACACCATATATTTT
CASSPPDTASGNTIYF
>.|.|TRBJ2-2|TRBV7-2
TGTGCCAGCAGCTTAGTCTTCAGTTCGAACACCGGGGAGCTGTTTTTT
CASSLVFSSNTGELFF
>.|.|TRBJ1-2|TRBV14
TGTGCCAGCAGCCCCACAGGGAACTATGGCTACACCTTC
CASSPTGNYGYTF
>.|.|TRBJ2-3|TRBV21-1
TGTGCCAGCAGCAAAGGAAACTATGGTACGCAGTATTTT
CASSKGNYGTQYF
>.|TRBD2|TRBJ2-1|TRBV5-1
TGCGCCAGCAGCAGCATGCCTAGCGGGACTAATGAGCAGTTCTTC
CASSSMPSGTNEQFF
>.|.|TRBJ2-5|TRBV9
TGTGCCAGCAGCGTAGCCGCGGACCAAGAGACCCAGTACTTC
CASSVAADQETQYF
>medium-sized|.|TRBJ1-2|TRBV6-5
TGTGCCAGCAGTTACTCGACTCTACAGCGCTTAGGTGGCTACACCTTC
CASSYSTLQRLGGYTF
>.|.|TRBJ2-5|TRBV20-1
TGCAGTGCTAGAGATAAGGAGCAGTACTTC
CSARDKEQYF
>once|.|TRBJ2-5|TRBV7-9
TGTGCCAGCAGCTTTGTCCGGGAGGAGACCCAGTACTTC
CASSFVREETQYF
>.|.|TRBJ2-1|TRBV18
TGTGCCAGCTCACCGACGGCCGATTCATACAATGAGCAGTTCTTC
CASSPTADSYNEQFF
>.|.|TRBJ1-3|TRBV6-5
TGTGCCAGCAGAACCGGAAACACCATATATTTT
CASRTGNTIYF
>.|TRBD1|TRBJ2-7|TRBV2
TGTGCCAGCAGTGCACAGGGGGCAATAGGCGAGCAGTACTTC
CASSAQGAIGEQYF
>.|.|TRBJ1-5|TRBV2
TGTGCCAGCAGTGAACAGGGTGATCAGCCCCAGCATTTT
CASSEQGDQPQHF
>few|.|TRBJ2-3|TRBV2
TGTGCCAGCCCTATGACAGATACGCAGTATTTT
CASPMTDTQYF
>.|.|TRBJ2-3|TRBV7-9
TGTGCCAGCAGCTCCGACATAGCGGAGCAGTATTTT
CASSSDIAEQYF
>once|.|TRBJ2-3|TRBV19
TGTGCCAGTAGTACTTACCCCAGGGTCCGCACAGATACGCAGTATTTT
CASSTYPRVRTDTQYF
>.|.|TRBJ1-1|TRBV18
TGTGCCAGCTCATCTACAGGGCCTTACACTGAAGCTTTCTTT
CASSSTGPYTEAFF
>once|.|TRBJ2-5|TRBV10-3
TGTGCCATCAGTACAGGGCCAAACTTCCAAGAGACCCAGTACTTC
CAISTGPNFQETQYF
>once|.|TRBJ2-1|TRBV7-2
TGTGCCAGCAGCCTTGAAAGTGCCTGGTACAATGAGCAGTTCTTC
CASSLESAWYNEQFF
>.|.|TRBJ1-2|TRBV4-2
TGTGCCAGCAGCCAAGATCTTCTCAGGGGCAATGGCTACACCTTC
CASSQDLLRGNGYTF
>.|.|TRBJ2-3|TRBV9
TGTGCCAGCAATGTGGGGAGTGGGGATACGCAGTATTTT
CASNVGSGDTQYF
>.|.|TRBJ1-3|TRBV5-6
TGTGCCAGCAGCTCGTCACATCGCGCCCGAGACACCATATATTTT
CASSSSHRARDTIYF
>once|.|TRBJ2-7|TRBV7-3
TGTGCCAGCAGCTTAAACGGAGTTGGGTACGAGCAGTACTTC
CASSLNGVGYEQYF
>.|.|TRBJ2-3|TRBV5-6
TGTGCCAGCAGCTTGGGACATAACCTCGAGTATTTT
CASSLGHNLEYF
>.|.|TRBJ2-2|TRBV7-9
TGTGCCAGCAGCTTAGTACCGAGAACCGGGGAGCTGTTTTTT
CASSLVPRTGELFF
>.|.|TRBJ2-5|TRBV2
TGTGCCAGCAGTGGGTGGAGGGGAGAGACCCAGTACTTC
CASSGWRGETQYF
>.|.|TRBJ2-7|TRBV18
TGTGCCAGCTCACCAATAAAGGGGTGGCTCGAGCAGTACTTC
CASSPIKGWLEQYF